This is a list of T cell receptor beta chains from one sample in a study of blood T cell repertoires in COVID-19. TCRdb keeps only in-frame clones here, not all; method: immunoSEQ multiplex PCR. The sample has fewer than 250,000 clones, 88% seen once. The sample comprised peripheral blood. Receptors were obtained from a human donor in a cohort sampled during active COVID-19. The CDR3 runs from the conserved cysteine through the conserved F or W. The D gene is left open where the match is weak. The listing skips clone size in some rows; elsewhere it reads once, few, many or a size class.

CAWSVRQGANYGYTF TGTGCCTGGAGTGTAAGGCAGGGGGCTAACTATGGCTACACCTTC TRBJ1-2 15 TRBV30 . TRBD1
CASGWDTTDTQYF TGCGCCAGCGGCTGGGACACCACAGATACGCAGTATTTT TRBJ2-3 13 TRBV4-3 . .
CASSQGTGVRTDTQYF TGTGCCAGCAGCCAAGGTACAGGGGTTCGGACAGATACGCAGTATTTT TRBJ2-3 16 TRBV4-2 . TRBD1
CASSVEEVGNTIYF TGTGCCAGCAGCGTAGAAGAGGTCGGAAACACCATATATTTT TRBJ1-3 14 TRBV9 . .
CASSQVVGAGGYISNEAFF TGTGCCAGCAGCCAAGTTGTGGGGGCAGGGGGCTACATTTCGAATGAAGCTTTCTTT TRBJ1-1 19 TRBV3-1/TRBV3-2 . TRBD1
CASSFVTPGLAGGETQYF TGTGCCAGCAGTTTTGTAACCCCGGGACTAGCGGGAGGGGAGACCCAGTACTTC TRBJ2-5 18 TRBV27 . TRBD2
CASRVTSGRNTGELFF TGTGCCAGCAGGGTAACTAGCGGGAGAAACACCGGGGAGCTGTTTTTT TRBJ2-2 16 TRBV5-4 . TRBD2
CASTRGETQYF TGTGCCAGCACCAGGGGGGAGACCCAGTACTTC TRBJ2-5 11 TRBV6-5 . TRBD1
CASTSTVSGELFF TGTGCCAGCACCTCAACGGTATCCGGGGAGCTGTTTTTT TRBJ2-2 13 TRBV13 . .
CATGDYGTSGNTIYF TGTGCCACAGGGGATTACGGGACATCTGGAAACACCATATATTTT TRBJ1-3 15 TRBV2 . .
CASRSGDYNEQFF TGTGCCAGCAGGTCCGGGGATTACAATGAGCAGTTCTTC TRBJ2-1 13 TRBV12-3/TRBV12-4 . .
CASSLVAGVIDEQFF TGCGCCAGCAGCTTGGTAGCGGGAGTCATCGATGAGCAGTTCTTC TRBJ2-1 15 TRBV5-1 once TRBD2
CSASGRGGLVYNEQFF TGCAGTGCTAGTGGGCGGGGGGGACTAGTGTACAATGAGCAGTTCTTC TRBJ2-1 16 TRBV20-1 . TRBD2
CASSHRVREETQYF TGTGCCAGCAGCCACAGGGTCAGGGAAGAGACCCAGTACTTC TRBJ2-5 14 TRBV5-6 . .
CASSSSGGTEAFF TGTGCCAGCAGCTCCTCAGGGGGCACTGAAGCTTTCTTT TRBJ1-1 13 TRBV9 . TRBD1
CAWSDRNSGNTIYF TGTGCCTGGAGCGACAGGAACTCTGGAAACACCATATATTTT TRBJ1-3 14 TRBV30 few .
CASSPSVGTIGGYTF TGTGCCAGCTCACCCAGTGTAGGGACAATCGGTGGCTACACCTTC TRBJ1-2 15 TRBV18 . .
CSVPSGEKLFF TGCAGCGTCCCCTCCGGGGAAAAACTGTTTTTT TRBJ1-4 11 TRBV29-1 . .
CASSLGATNEKLFF TGCGCCAGCAGCTTAGGAGCAACTAATGAAAAACTGTTTTTT TRBJ1-4 14 TRBV5-1 . .
CASSAPGLAGYNEQFF TGTGCCAGCAGCGCCCCCGGACTAGCGGGATACAATGAGCAGTTCTTC TRBJ2-1 16 TRBV9 . TRBD2
CAISRGQIINTIYF TGTGCCATCAGCCGGGGACAGATAATTAATACCATATATTTT TRBJ1-3 14 TRBV10-3 . TRBD1
CASSLGPGLNTGELFF TGTGCCAGCAGCTTAGGCCCAGGTCTGAACACCGGGGAGCTGTTTTTT TRBJ2-2 16 TRBV7-6 once .
CASSYRDRGTYNEQFF TGTGCCAGCAGTTACAGGGACAGGGGGACTTACAATGAGCAGTTCTTC TRBJ2-1 16 TRBV6-2/TRBV6-3 . TRBD1
CASGRTPSFEQYF TGTGCCAGCGGGCGGACTCCCAGCTTCGAGCAGTACTTC TRBJ2-7 13 TRBV27 . .